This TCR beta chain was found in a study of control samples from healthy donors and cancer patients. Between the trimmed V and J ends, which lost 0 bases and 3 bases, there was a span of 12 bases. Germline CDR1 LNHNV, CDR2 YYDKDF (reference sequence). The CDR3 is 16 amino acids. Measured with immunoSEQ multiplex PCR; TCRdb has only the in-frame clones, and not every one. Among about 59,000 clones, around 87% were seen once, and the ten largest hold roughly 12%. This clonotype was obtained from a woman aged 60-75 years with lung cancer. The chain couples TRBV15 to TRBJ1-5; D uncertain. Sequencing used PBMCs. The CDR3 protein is CATSREVGRNNQPQHF. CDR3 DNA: TGTGCCACCAGCAGAGAGGTAGGGCGGAACAATCAGCCCCAGCATTTT.